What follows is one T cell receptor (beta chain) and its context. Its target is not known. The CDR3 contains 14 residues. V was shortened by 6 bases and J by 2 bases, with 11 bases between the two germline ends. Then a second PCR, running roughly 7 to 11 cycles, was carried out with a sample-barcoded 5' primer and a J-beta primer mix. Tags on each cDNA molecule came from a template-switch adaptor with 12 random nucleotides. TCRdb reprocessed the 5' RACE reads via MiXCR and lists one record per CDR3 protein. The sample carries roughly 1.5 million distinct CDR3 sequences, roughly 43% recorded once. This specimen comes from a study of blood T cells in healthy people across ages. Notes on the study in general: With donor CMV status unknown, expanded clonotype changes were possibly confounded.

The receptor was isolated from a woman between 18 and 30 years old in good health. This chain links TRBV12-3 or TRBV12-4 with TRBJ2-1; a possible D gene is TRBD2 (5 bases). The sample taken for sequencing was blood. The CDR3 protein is CASSERATYNEQFF. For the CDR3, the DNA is TGTGCCAGCAGCGAGAGGGCCACCTACAATGAGCAGTTCTTC.